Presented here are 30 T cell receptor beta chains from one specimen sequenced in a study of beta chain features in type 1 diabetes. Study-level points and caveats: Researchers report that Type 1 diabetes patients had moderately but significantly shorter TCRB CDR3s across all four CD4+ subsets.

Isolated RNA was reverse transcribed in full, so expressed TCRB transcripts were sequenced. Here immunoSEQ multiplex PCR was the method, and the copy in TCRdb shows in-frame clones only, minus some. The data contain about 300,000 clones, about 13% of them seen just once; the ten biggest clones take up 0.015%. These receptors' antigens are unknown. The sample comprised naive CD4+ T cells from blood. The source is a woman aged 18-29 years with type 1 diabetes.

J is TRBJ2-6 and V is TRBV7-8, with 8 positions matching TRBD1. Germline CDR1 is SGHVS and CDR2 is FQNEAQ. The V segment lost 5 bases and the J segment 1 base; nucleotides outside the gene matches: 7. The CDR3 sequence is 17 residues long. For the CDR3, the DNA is TGTGCCAGCAGCCCTCCGACAGGGGCGTCTGGGGCCAACGTCCTGACTTTC. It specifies CASSPPTGASGANVLTF.

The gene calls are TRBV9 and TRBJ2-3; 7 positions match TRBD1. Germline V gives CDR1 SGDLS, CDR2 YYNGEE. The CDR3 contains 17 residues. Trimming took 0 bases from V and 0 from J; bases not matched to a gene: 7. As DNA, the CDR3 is TGTGCCAGCAGCGTAGCGGCGAGGGGGCCTAGCACAGATACGCAGTATTTT. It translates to CASSVAARGPSTDTQYF. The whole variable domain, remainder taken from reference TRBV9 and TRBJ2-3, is DSGVTQTPKHLITATGQRVTLRCSPRSGDLSVYWYQQSLDQGLQFLIQYYNGEERAKGNILERFSAQQFPDLHSELNLSSLELGDSALYFCASSVAARGPSTDTQYFGPGTRLTVL.

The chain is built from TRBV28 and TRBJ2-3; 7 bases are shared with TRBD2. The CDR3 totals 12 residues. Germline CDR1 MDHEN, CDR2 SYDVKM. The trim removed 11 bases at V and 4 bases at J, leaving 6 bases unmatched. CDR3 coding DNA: TGTGCCGTGGGACTACAGGCAGATACGCAGTATTTT. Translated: CAVGLQADTQYF. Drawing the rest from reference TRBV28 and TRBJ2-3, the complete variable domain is DVKVTQSSRYLVKRTGEKVFLECVQDMDHENMFWYRQDPGLGLRLIYFSYDVKMKEKGDIPEGYSVSREKKERFSLILESASTNQTSMYLCAVGLQADTQYFGPGTRLTVL.

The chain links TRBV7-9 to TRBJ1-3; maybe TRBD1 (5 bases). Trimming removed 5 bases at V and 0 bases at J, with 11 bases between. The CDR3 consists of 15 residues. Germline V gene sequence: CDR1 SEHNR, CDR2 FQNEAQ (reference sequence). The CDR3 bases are TGTGCCAGCAGCATGACAGTGGGCTCTGGAAACACCATATATTTT. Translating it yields CASSMTVGSGNTIYF.

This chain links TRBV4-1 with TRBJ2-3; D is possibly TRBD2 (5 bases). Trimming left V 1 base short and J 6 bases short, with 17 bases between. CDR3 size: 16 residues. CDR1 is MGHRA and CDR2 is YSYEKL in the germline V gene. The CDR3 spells CASSQGTSRSVDTQYF. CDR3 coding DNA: TGCGCCAGCAGCCAAGGGACTTCTAGATCGGTGGATACGCAGTATTTT.

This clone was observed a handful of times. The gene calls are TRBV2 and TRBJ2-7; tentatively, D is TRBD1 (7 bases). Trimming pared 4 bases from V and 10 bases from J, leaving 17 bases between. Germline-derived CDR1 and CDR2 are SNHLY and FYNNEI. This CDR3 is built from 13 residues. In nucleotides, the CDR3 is TGTGCCAGCAGTGGCCCCCCGCGGGACAGACAGTACTTC. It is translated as CASSGPPRDRQYF.

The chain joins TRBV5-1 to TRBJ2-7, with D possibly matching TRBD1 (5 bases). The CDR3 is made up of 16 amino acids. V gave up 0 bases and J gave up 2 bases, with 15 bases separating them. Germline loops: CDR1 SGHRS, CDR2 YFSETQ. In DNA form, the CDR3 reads TGCGCCAGCAGCTTGGCTAAAGGAACAGGAACCTACGAGCAGTACTTC. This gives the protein CASSLAKGTGTYEQYF.

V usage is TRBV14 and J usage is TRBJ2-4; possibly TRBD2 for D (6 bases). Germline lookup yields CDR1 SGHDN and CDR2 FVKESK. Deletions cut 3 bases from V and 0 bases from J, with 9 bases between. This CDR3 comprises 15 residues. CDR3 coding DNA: TGTGCCAGCAGCCAGGGGGGACTAGCCAAAAACATTCAGTACTTC. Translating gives CASSQGGLAKNIQYF.

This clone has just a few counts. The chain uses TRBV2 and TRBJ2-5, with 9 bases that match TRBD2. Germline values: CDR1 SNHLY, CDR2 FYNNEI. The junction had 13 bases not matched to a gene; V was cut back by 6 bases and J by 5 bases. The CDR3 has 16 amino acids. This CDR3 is CASRPPNSGRGETQYF. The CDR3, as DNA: TGTGCCAGCAGACCCCCCAATAGCGGGAGAGGGGAGACCCAGTACTTC.

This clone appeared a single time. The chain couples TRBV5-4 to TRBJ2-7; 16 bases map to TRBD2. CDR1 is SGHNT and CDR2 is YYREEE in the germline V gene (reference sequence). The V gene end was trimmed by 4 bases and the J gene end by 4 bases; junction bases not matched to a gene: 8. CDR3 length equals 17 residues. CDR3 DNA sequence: TGTGCCAGCAGCCGGGGACTAGCGGGAGGGCCGTCGTACGAGCAGTACTTC. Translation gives CASSRGLAGGPSYEQYF. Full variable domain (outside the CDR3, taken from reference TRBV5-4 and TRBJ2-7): ETGVTQSPTHLIKTRGQQVTLRCSSQSGHNTVSWYQQALGQGPQFIFQYYREEENGRGNFPPRFSGLQFPNYSSELNVNALELDDSALYLCASSRGLAGGPSYEQYFGPGTRLTVT.

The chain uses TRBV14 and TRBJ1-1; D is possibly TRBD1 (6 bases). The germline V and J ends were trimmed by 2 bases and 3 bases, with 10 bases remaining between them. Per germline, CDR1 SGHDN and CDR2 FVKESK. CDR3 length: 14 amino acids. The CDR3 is CASSQPDSYTEAFF. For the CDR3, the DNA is TGTGCCAGCAGCCAACCGGACAGTTACACTGAAGCTTTCTTT.

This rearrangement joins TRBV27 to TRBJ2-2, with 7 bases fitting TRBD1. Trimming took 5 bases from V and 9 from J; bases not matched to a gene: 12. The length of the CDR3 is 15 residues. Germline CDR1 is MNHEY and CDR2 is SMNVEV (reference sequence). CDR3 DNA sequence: TGTGCCAGCAGTCTTACCATGATGACAGGGAGGGAGCTGTTTTTT. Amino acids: CASSLTMMTGRELFF.

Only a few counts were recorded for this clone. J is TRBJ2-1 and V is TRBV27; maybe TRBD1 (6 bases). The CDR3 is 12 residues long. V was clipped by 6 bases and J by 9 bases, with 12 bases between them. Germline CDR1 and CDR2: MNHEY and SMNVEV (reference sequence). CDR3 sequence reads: CASRATGLEQFF. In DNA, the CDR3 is TGTGCCAGCAGGGCCACAGGGCTTGAGCAGTTCTTC.

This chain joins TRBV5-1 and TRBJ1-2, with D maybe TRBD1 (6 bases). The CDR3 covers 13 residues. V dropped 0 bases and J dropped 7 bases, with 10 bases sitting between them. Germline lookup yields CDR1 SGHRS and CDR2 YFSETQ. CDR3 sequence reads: CASSLDPQGGYTF. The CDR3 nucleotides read TGCGCCAGCAGCTTGGACCCACAGGGTGGCTACACCTTC.

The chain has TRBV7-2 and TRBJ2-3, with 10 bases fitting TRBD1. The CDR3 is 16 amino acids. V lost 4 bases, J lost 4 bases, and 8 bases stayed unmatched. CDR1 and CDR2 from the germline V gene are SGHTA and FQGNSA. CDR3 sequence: CASSSYLTGGADTQYF. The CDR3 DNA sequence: TGTGCCAGCAGCTCCTATTTGACAGGGGGCGCAGATACGCAGTATTTT.

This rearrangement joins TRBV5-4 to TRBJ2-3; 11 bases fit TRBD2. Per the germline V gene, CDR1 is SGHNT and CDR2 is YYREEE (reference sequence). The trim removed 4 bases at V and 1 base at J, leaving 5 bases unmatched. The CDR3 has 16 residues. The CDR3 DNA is TGTGCCAGCAGCCGTACGGGACTAGCGGGCACAGATACGCAGTATTTT. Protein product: CASSRTGLAGTDTQYF. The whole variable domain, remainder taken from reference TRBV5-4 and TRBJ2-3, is ETGVTQSPTHLIKTRGQQVTLRCSSQSGHNTVSWYQQALGQGPQFIFQYYREEENGRGNFPPRFSGLQFPNYSSELNVNALELDDSALYLCASSRTGLAGTDTQYFGPGTRLTVL.

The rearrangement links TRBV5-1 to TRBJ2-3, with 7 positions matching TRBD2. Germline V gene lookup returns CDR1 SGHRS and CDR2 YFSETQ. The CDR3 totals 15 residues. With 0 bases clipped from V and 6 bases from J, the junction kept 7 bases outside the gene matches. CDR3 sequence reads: CASSLVAGTTDTQYF. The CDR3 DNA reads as TGCGCCAGCAGCTTGGTTGCGGGGACTACCGATACGCAGTATTTT.

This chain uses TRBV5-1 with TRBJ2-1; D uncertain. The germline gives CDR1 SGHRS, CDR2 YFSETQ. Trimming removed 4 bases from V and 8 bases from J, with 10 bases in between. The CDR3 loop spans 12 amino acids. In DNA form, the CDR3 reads TGCGCCAGCAGCACTCAGGAATATGAGCAGTTCTTC. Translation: CASSTQEYEQFF.

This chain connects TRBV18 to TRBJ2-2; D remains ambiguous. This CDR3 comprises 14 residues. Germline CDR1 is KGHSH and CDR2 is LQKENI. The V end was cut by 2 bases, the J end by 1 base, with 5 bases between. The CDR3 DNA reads TGTGCCAGCTCACCAACGGGGAACACCGGGGAGCTGTTTTTT. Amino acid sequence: CASSPTGNTGELFF.

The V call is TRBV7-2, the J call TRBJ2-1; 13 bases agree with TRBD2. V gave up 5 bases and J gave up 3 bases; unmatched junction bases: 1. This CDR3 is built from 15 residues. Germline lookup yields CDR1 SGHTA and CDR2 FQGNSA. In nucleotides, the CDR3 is TGTGCCAGCAGCCGGACTAGCGGGGGCTACAATGAGCAGTTCTTC. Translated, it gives CASSRTSGGYNEQFF.

For the CDR3, the DNA is TGTGCCAGCAGCTTGACAGGCCTCACAGATACGCAGTATTTT. Its translation is CASSLTGLTDTQYF. J is TRBJ2-3 and V is TRBV7-2; possible D gene TRBD1, 6 bases. The V gene's germline CDR1 is SGHTA and CDR2 FQGNSA. The CDR3 sequence is 14 residues long. The germline V and J ends were trimmed by 3 bases and 2 bases, with 9 bases remaining between them.

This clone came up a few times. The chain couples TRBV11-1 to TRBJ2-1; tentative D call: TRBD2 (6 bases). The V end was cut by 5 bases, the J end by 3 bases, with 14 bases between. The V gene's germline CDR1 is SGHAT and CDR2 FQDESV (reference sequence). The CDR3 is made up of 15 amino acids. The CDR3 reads CASSLGGLHYNEQFF. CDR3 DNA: TGTGCCAGCAGCCTGGGGGGACTTCACTACAATGAGCAGTTCTTC.

CDR3 bases: TGCGCCAGCAGCCCGGAGGGCAGGGACCTCTATGGCTACACCTTC. Protein: CASSPEGRDLYGYTF. The chain has TRBV5-1 and TRBJ1-2, with a weak D call TRBD1 (5 bases). The CDR3 is made up of 15 amino acids. Trimming shortened V by 4 bases and J by 4 bases, and 17 bases separated the two germline ends. Germline assignment: CDR1 SGHRS and CDR2 YFSETQ.

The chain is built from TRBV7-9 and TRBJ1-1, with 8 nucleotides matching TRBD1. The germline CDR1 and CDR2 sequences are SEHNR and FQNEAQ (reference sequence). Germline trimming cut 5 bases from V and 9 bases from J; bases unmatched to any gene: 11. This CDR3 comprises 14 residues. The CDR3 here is CASSGRDRLTKAFF. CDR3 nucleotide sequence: TGTGCCAGCAGCGGCCGGGACAGGTTGACTAAAGCTTTCTTT.

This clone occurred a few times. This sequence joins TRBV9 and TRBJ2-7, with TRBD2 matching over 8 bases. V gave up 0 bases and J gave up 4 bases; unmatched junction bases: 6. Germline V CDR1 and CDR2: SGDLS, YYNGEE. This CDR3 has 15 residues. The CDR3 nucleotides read TGTGCCAGCAGCGTAGCGGGAGGGCCGGGGTACGAGCAGTACTTC. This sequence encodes CASSVAGGPGYEQYF.

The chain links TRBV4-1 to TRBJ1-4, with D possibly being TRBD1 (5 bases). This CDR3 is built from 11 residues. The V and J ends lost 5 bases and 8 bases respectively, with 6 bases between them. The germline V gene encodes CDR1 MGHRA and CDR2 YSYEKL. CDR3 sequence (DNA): TGCGCCAGCAGCGGGGGGGAAAAACTGTTTTTT. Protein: CASSGGEKLFF.

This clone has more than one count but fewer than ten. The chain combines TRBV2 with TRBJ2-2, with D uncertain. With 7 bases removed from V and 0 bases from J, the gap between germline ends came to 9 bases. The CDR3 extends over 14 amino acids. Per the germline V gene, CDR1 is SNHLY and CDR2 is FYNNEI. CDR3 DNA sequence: TGTGCCAGCATCGCAGGTCCGAACACCGGGGAGCTGTTTTTT. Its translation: CASIAGPNTGELFF.

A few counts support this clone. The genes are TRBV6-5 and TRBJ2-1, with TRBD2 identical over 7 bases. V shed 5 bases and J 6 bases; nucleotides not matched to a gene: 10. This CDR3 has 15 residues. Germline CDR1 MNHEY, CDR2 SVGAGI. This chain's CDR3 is CASSTLGTIGNEQFF. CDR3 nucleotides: TGTGCCAGCAGTACCCTAGGGACTATCGGCAATGAGCAGTTCTTC.

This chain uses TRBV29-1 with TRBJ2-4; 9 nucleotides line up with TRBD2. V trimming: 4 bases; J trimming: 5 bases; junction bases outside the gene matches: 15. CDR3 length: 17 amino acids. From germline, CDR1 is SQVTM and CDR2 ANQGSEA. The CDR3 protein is CSVAPLSGRGVQNIQYF. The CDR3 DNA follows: TGCAGCGTTGCCCCCCTTAGCGGGAGAGGTGTGCAAAACATTCAGTACTTC.

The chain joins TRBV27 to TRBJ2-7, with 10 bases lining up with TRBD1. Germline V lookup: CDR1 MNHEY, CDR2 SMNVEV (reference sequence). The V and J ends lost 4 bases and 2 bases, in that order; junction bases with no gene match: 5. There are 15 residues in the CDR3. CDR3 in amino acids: CASSSPGQGTYEQYF. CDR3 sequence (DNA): TGTGCCAGCAGTTCCCCGGGACAGGGGACCTACGAGCAGTACTTC.